One sample yielded the 17 T cell receptor beta chains listed below, sequenced in a study of T cell changes during pregnancy in multiple sclerosis. The protocol was immunoSEQ multiplex PCR, while the TCRdb copy is restricted to in-frame clones and leaves out a portion. Of around 57,000 clones in the sample, 92% are singletons; the top ten hold approximately 0.15%. The source material was CD4+ T cells from peripheral blood mononuclear cells, sampled after pregnancy. The receptors come from a female donor in good health, enrolled as a control in a pregnancy study.

The chain has TRBV7-3 and TRBJ1-3, with D possibly being TRBD1 (5 bases). The germline gives CDR1 SGHTA, CDR2 FQGTGA. Trimming took 5 bases from V and 1 from J, leaving 9 bases between them. This CDR3 region has 14 residues. In DNA, the CDR3 is TGTGCCAGCAGCCCCGGGGGGTCTGGAAACACCATATATTTT. Protein sequence: CASSPGGSGNTIYF. Complete variable domain (other parts from reference TRBV7-3 and TRBJ1-3): GAGVSQTPSNKVTEKGKYVELRCDPISGHTALYWYRQSLGQGPEFLIYFQGTGAADDSGLPNDRFFAVRPEGSVSTLKIQRTERGDSAVYLCASSPGGSGNTIYFGEGSWLTVV.

V is TRBV5-1 and J is TRBJ2-3, with 12 bases aligning to TRBD2. The V gene end was trimmed by 4 bases and the J gene end by 1 base; junction bases not matched to a gene: 7. Germline V CDR1 and CDR2: SGHRS, YFSETQ. CDR3 length: 17 residues. CDR3 sequence reads: CASSTSTSGGGTDTQYF. CDR3 DNA sequence: TGCGCCAGCAGCACTTCGACTAGCGGGGGAGGCACAGATACGCAGTATTTT.

The CDR3 reads CAWRGGGNQPQHF. The CDR3 nucleotides read TGTGCCTGGAGGGGGGGTGGCAATCAGCCCCAGCATTTT. V and J are TRBV30 and TRBJ1-5, with D perhaps matching TRBD1 (5 bases). The V end was cut by 3 bases, the J end by 2 bases, with 8 bases between. The germline V gene encodes CDR1 GTSNPN and CDR2 SVGIG (reference sequence). This CDR3 contains 13 residues.

V is TRBV29-1 and J is TRBJ2-7; 7 bases agree with TRBD1. V lost 7 bases to trimming and J lost 1 base; unmatched junction nucleotides: 4. The CDR3 has 12 residues. Per germline, CDR1 SQVTM and CDR2 ANQGSEA. CDR3 sequence: CSAGQTSYEQYF. The CDR3, as DNA: TGCAGCGCGGGACAGACATCCTACGAGCAGTACTTC.

The chain recombines TRBV7-9 with TRBJ2-1; weak D call: TRBD2 (8 bases). There are 18 residues in the CDR3. Germline V lookup: CDR1 SEHNR, CDR2 FQNEAQ (reference sequence). V was shortened by 2 bases and J by 5 bases, with 22 bases between the two germline ends. The CDR3 sequence is CASSLKGGLSGGDNEQFF. Here the CDR3 DNA reads TGTGCCAGCAGCTTAAAAGGGGGCCTGAGCGGGGGTGACAATGAGCAGTTCTTC.

The genes are TRBV5-4 and TRBJ2-1; D is unresolved. From germline, CDR1 is SGHNT and CDR2 YYREEE (reference sequence). The CDR3 runs 15 residues. V dropped 4 bases and J dropped 1 base, with 12 bases sitting between them. The CDR3 protein is CASSPRAHSYNEQFF. CDR3 bases: TGTGCCAGCAGCCCCCGCGCCCATTCCTACAATGAGCAGTTCTTC.

This rearrangement joins TRBV4-2 to TRBJ2-3; perhaps TRBD2 as D (5 bases). The V end lost 4 bases, the J end lost 5 bases, and 19 bases lay between the germline ends. The germline CDR1 and CDR2 sequences are LGHNA and YNFKEQ. The CDR3 covers 16 residues. CDR3 nucleotide sequence: TGTGCCAGCAGCCCCGGCGGACTCGGGGATGGAGATACGCAGTATTTT. Its translation: CASSPGGLGDGDTQYF.

The chain uses TRBV7-3 and TRBJ2-7, with 9 nucleotides matching TRBD2. With V trimmed by 5 bases and J by 7 bases, 6 bases remained unmatched. This CDR3 comprises 13 residues. Germline lookup yields CDR1 SGHTA and CDR2 FQGTGA. The CDR3 spells CASSLGTSREQYF. CDR3 nucleotide sequence: TGTGCCAGCAGCCTCGGGACTAGCCGTGAGCAGTACTTC.

The genes are TRBV27 and TRBJ1-2; TRBD1 matches 12 bases. The CDR3 consists of 15 residues. Germline V gene sequence: CDR1 MNHEY, CDR2 SMNVEV (reference sequence). J gave up 8 bases and V 5 bases, and 9 bases lay outside the gene matches. The CDR3, as DNA: TGTGCCAGCAGTCCCGGTACCGGGACAGGGGGCGGCTACACCTTC. It is translated as CASSPGTGTGGGYTF.

Only one count was recorded for this clone. V usage is TRBV7-3 and J usage is TRBJ2-7; 13 nucleotides line up with TRBD2. V dropped 4 bases and J dropped 5; count of bases not matched to a gene: 2. This CDR3 region has 14 residues. Germline V gene data show CDR1 as SGHTA and CDR2 as FQGTGA. CDR3 DNA: TGTGCCAGCAGCTCGACTAGCGGGGGGCACGAGCAGTACTTC. This gives the protein CASSSTSGGHEQYF.

The chain joins TRBV9 to TRBJ2-5; D gene unclear. Trimming removed 4 bases from V and 2 bases from J, with 21 bases in between. CDR1 and CDR2 from the germline V gene are SGDLS and YYNGEE. The CDR3 sequence is 17 residues long. Here the CDR3 DNA reads TGTGCCAGCAGCCCCACCCCAGACAAGGCCCCTCAAGAGACCCAGTACTTC. It is translated as CASSPTPDKAPQETQYF.

This chain connects TRBV6-6 to TRBJ1-1, with D perhaps TRBD1 (5 bases). V dropped 7 bases and J dropped 8 bases, with 14 bases sitting between them. The germline V gene has CDR1 MNHNY and CDR2 SVGAGI (reference sequence). CDR3 length: 12 residues. The CDR3 DNA sequence: TGTGCCAGCACAACCGTCGGGGGGGAAGCTTTCTTT. As protein: CASTTVGGEAFF.

The rearrangement links TRBV6-5 to TRBJ1-2; D is ambiguous. Germline lookup yields CDR1 MNHEY and CDR2 SVGAGI. V shed 8 bases and J shed 8 bases, with 12 bases lying between them. The CDR3 spans 11 residues. The CDR3 loop is CASGEGPGYTF. The CDR3 nucleotides are TGTGCCAGCGGAGAAGGTCCCGGCTACACCTTC.

V gene TRBV27 combines with J gene TRBJ2-7; the match to TRBD1 covers 10 bases. There are 14 residues in the CDR3. Per the germline V gene, CDR1 is MNHEY and CDR2 is SMNVEV (reference sequence). J lost 7 bases, V lost 3 bases, and 6 bases had no gene match. In nucleotides, the CDR3 is TGTGCCAGCAGTTTGTGGGCGGGACAGGGGGAGCAGTACTTC. Its protein is CASSLWAGQGEQYF.

The chain carries TRBV7-9 and TRBJ1-2; D is uncertain. Trimming removed 1 base at V and 2 bases at J, with 11 bases between. Germline CDR1 SEHNR, CDR2 FQNEAQ (reference sequence). There are 15 residues in the CDR3. The CDR3 bases are TGTGCCAGCAGCTTAGGAGGAGCAGAGAACTATGGCTACACCTTC. This gives the protein CASSLGGAENYGYTF.

V gene TRBV5-4 combines with J gene TRBJ1-2; 8 bases align to TRBD1. V shed 4 bases and J 2 bases; nucleotides not matched to a gene: 7. CDR3 length equals 15 residues. Germline loops: CDR1 SGHNT, CDR2 YYREEE (reference sequence). This CDR3 reads CASSKGQATNYGYTF. CDR3 sequence (DNA): TGTGCCAGCAGCAAGGGACAGGCGACAAACTATGGCTACACCTTC.

This chain connects TRBV28 to TRBJ1-2, with 7 bases lining up with TRBD1. V lost 5 bases to trimming and J lost 0 bases; unmatched junction nucleotides: 6. The germline gives CDR1 MDHEN, CDR2 SYDVKM. The CDR3 is made up of 15 amino acids. The CDR3 coding sequence is TGTGCCAGCAGTCCCGGGACAGCCTCTAACTATGGCTACACCTTC. Translation gives CASSPGTASNYGYTF.